Sequencing of this T cell receptor (beta chain) was carried out in a study of T-cell memory formation after mild COVID-19. Across the study: TCR clustering was largely donor specific. General observations from the study: Balance between CD4 and CD8 was seen in clones contracting day 15 to 85, and a CD4+ lean was seen in later expanders. CD8+ contracting clones occupied EMRA, while CD4+ ones occupied mainly CM and EM.

About this clonotype: Its antigen is not known.

The CDR3 spans 15 residues. Trimming cost V 5 bases and J 0 bases, with 13 bases left between them. Germline V lookup: CDR1 SGHAT, CDR2 FQNNGV. TCRalpha and TCRbeta libraries used 5'RACE with constant-segment primers and UMIs. Via MiXCR, TCRdb re-called the 5' RACE reads, giving one row per CDR3 protein. The sample has 450,000 to 650,000 distinct CDR3 sequences, around 21% seen once. The sequence was collected from an adult woman who had mild COVID-19 (a few samples of this study predate the infection). Cell type and time point are not known. J is TRBJ2-5 and V is TRBV11-2; weak D call: TRBD1 (6 bases). Sequencing input: PBMCs or a T cell subset sorted from them (not recorded which). CDR3 loop: CASSGDTQDQETQYF. CDR3 sequence (DNA): TGTGCCAGCAGCGGGGACACACAGGACCAAGAGACCCAGTACTTC.